This entry features one TCR beta chain sequence. This sample was included in a study of CD8+ T cells in alopecia areata. RNA extraction was followed by reverse transcription into cDNA, which acted as the sequencing template. Produced via immunoSEQ multiplex PCR; TCRdb's table is partial and in-frame only. In the table there are about 150,000 clones, roughly 50% of which are singletons. Alopecia areata patients provided lesional scalp punch biopsies and peripheral blood, both collected for the study. The source of this sequence is a human donor with alopecia areata. The source material was CD4+ T cells sorted from blood.

The CDR3 DNA reads as TGTGCCAGCAGCTTGATAGAGGGACAGACCCAGTACTTC. Protein: CASSLIEGQTQYF. The chain uses TRBV5-4 and TRBJ2-5, with D perhaps matching TRBD1 or TRBD2 (5 bases each). Trimming stripped 1 base from V and 6 bases from J, with 10 bases between. The CDR3 runs to 13 residues. Germline values: CDR1 SGHNT, CDR2 YYREEE (reference sequence).